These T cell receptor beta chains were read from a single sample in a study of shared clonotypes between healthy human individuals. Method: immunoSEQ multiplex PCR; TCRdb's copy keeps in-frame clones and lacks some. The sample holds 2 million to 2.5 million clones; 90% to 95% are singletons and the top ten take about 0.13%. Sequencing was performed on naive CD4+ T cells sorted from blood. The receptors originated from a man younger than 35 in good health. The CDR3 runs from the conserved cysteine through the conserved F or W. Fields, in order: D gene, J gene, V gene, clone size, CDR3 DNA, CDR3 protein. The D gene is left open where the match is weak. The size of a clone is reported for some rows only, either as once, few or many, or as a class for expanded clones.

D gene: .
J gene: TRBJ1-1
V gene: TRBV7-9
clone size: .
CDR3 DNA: TGTGCCAGCAGCTTAGGATTGAGACAGCCGCTGAACACTGAAGCTTTCTTT
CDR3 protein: CASSLGLRQPLNTEAFF

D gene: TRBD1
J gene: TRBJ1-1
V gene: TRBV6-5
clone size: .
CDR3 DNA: TGTGCCAGCAGTTACTCTCGGACAGGTAACACTGAAGCTTTCTTT
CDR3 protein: CASSYSRTGNTEAFF

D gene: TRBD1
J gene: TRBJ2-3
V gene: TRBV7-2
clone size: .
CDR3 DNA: TGTGCCAGCAGACAGGGGGCGGCAGATACGCAGTATTTT
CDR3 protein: CASRQGAADTQYF

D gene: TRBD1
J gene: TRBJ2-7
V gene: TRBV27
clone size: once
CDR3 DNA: TGTGCCAGTCGAAAGGACAGGGTGAGCTACGAGCAGTACTTC
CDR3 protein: CASRKDRVSYEQYF

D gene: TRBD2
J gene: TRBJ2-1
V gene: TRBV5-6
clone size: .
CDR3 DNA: TGTGCCATCTCGCAGGGGACTAGGTGGGATGAGCAGTTCTTC
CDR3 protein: CAISQGTRWDEQFF

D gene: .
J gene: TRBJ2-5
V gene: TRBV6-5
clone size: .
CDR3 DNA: TGTGCCAGCAGTTACTCCTTTTTAGGGGAGACCCAGTACTTC
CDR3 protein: CASSYSFLGETQYF

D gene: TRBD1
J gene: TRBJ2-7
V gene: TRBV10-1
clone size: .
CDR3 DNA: TGCGCCAGCAGTGAGTCAGGGGACAGAACCTACGAGCAGTACTTC
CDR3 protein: CASSESGDRTYEQYF

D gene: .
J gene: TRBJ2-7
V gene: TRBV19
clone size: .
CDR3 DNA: TGTGCCAGTAGTATGTCCTCGGCCAGGGTTTACTACGAGCAGTACTTC
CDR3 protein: CASSMSSARVYYEQYF

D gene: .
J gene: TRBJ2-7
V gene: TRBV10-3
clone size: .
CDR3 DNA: TGTGCCATCAGTGGGACTCCCGCGGGCTACGAGCAGTACTTC
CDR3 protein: CAISGTPAGYEQYF

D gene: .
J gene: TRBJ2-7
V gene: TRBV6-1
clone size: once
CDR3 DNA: TGTGCCAGCAGTGTAGCCGACGAGCAGTACTTC
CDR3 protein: CASSVADEQYF

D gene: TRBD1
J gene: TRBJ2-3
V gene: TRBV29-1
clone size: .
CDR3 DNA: TGCAGCGTTGTAGGGACAGTCACAGATACGCAGTATTTT
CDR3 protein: CSVVGTVTDTQYF

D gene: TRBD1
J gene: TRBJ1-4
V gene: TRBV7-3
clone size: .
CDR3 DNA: TGTGCCAGCAGCACCGGACAGGGACCAACTAATGAAAAACTGTTTTTT
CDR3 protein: CASSTGQGPTNEKLFF

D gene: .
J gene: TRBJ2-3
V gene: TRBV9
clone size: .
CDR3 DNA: TGTGCCAGCAGCGTAGGGGATAGCGCGGGCACAGATACGCAGTATTTT
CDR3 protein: CASSVGDSAGTDTQYF

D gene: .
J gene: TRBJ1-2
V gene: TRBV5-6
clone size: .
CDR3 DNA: TGTGCCAGCAGCCGAGACAGGCTCTATGGCTACACCTTC
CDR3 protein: CASSRDRLYGYTF

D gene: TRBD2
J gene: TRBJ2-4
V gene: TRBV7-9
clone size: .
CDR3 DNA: TGTGCCAGCAGCCATTCGGGAGGGGGAAACATTCAGTACTTC
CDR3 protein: CASSHSGGGNIQYF